Listed below are T cell receptor beta chains from one sample, sequenced in a study of shared clonotypes between healthy human individuals. Data came from immunoSEQ multiplex PCR; TCRdb stores just in-frame clones and leaves some out. The sample lists roughly 2.5 million clones; approximately 92% were seen once. The specimen was naive CD4+ T cells sorted from blood. The source of these receptors is a man between 18 and 29 years old in good health. Both conserved end residues are part of each CDR3. The order of the fields is CDR3 length, V gene, clone size, J gene, D gene, CDR3 protein, CDR3 DNA. A D gene is named only where the DNA matches it firmly. Part of the rows lack a size; the others show once, few, many or a class for expanded clones.

CDR3 length: 14; V gene: TRBV11-2; clone size: NA; J gene: TRBJ2-7; D gene: NA; CDR3 protein: CASSLRALPSEQYF; CDR3 DNA: TGTGCCAGCAGCTTACGGGCCCTACCTTCCGAGCAGTACTTC
CDR3 length: 16; V gene: TRBV18; clone size: few; J gene: TRBJ1-3; D gene: TRBD1; CDR3 protein: CASSPIRTGDGNTIYF; CDR3 DNA: TGTGCCAGCTCACCTATCCGGACAGGGGATGGAAACACCATATATTTT
CDR3 length: 13; V gene: TRBV11-2; clone size: once; J gene: TRBJ2-5; D gene: NA; CDR3 protein: CASSFTGRETQYF; CDR3 DNA: TGTGCCAGCAGCTTTACAGGGCGGGAGACCCAGTACTTC
CDR3 length: 14; V gene: TRBV19; clone size: NA; J gene: TRBJ1-1; D gene: NA; CDR3 protein: CASSTRHVRTEAFF; CDR3 DNA: TGTGCCAGTAGTACCAGACACGTACGGACTGAAGCTTTCTTT
CDR3 length: 15; V gene: TRBV21-1; clone size: NA; J gene: TRBJ2-5; D gene: NA; CDR3 protein: CASSKADGREETQYF; CDR3 DNA: TGTGCCAGCAGCAAAGCGGACGGCCGGGAAGAGACCCAGTACTTC
CDR3 length: 15; V gene: TRBV2; clone size: NA; J gene: TRBJ1-2; D gene: TRBD1; CDR3 protein: CASSESGQGSGGYTF; CDR3 DNA: TGTGCCAGCAGTGAATCGGGACAGGGGAGCGGTGGCTACACCTTC
CDR3 length: 16; V gene: TRBV5-4; clone size: NA; J gene: TRBJ2-1; D gene: TRBD2; CDR3 protein: CASSLWGEGIHNEQFF; CDR3 DNA: TGTGCCAGCAGCTTGTGGGGGGAGGGGATCCACAATGAGCAGTTCTTC
CDR3 length: 15; V gene: TRBV25-1; clone size: NA; J gene: TRBJ2-3; D gene: TRBD2; CDR3 protein: CASSARGGAADTQYF; CDR3 DNA: TGTGCCAGCAGTGCCCGGGGGGGGGCCGCAGATACGCAGTATTTT
CDR3 length: 13; V gene: TRBV6-6; clone size: NA; J gene: TRBJ1-2; D gene: NA; CDR3 protein: CASSPGPGTSYTF; CDR3 DNA: TGTGCCAGCAGTCCAGGGCCAGGGACAAGCTACACCTTC
CDR3 length: 15; V gene: TRBV5-1; clone size: NA; J gene: TRBJ2-2; D gene: NA; CDR3 protein: CASSPGAGNTGELFF; CDR3 DNA: TGCGCCAGCAGCCCTGGGGCGGGGAACACCGGGGAGCTGTTTTTT
CDR3 length: 13; V gene: TRBV11-1; clone size: NA; J gene: TRBJ1-4; D gene: NA; CDR3 protein: CASSFLNNEKLFF; CDR3 DNA: TGTGCCAGCAGCTTTTTGAATAATGAAAAACTGTTTTTT
CDR3 length: 14; V gene: TRBV30; clone size: NA; J gene: TRBJ1-2; D gene: NA; CDR3 protein: CAWTKNRDYYGYTF; CDR3 DNA: TGTGCCTGGACCAAAAACCGGGACTACTATGGCTACACCTTC
CDR3 length: 13; V gene: TRBV6-5; clone size: NA; J gene: TRBJ1-1; D gene: NA; CDR3 protein: CASSVTGWAEAFF; CDR3 DNA: TGTGCCAGCAGTGTTACCGGTTGGGCTGAAGCTTTCTTT
CDR3 length: 15; V gene: TRBV6-1; clone size: NA; J gene: TRBJ1-4; D gene: TRBD1; CDR3 protein: CATLYRTGTNEKLFF; CDR3 DNA: TGTGCCACCCTCTACCGGACAGGGACTAATGAAAAACTGTTTTTT
CDR3 length: 15; V gene: TRBV7-2; clone size: NA; J gene: TRBJ2-5; D gene: TRBD2; CDR3 protein: CASSLWLAGEETQYF; CDR3 DNA: TGTGCCAGCAGCTTATGGCTAGCGGGAGAAGAGACCCAGTACTTC
CDR3 length: 16; V gene: TRBV5-4; clone size: NA; J gene: TRBJ2-5; D gene: TRBD2; CDR3 protein: CASKKTGLAGRETQYF; CDR3 DNA: TGTGCCAGCAAAAAGACGGGACTAGCGGGGAGGGAGACCCAGTACTTC
CDR3 length: 14; V gene: TRBV2; clone size: NA; J gene: TRBJ2-6; D gene: NA; CDR3 protein: CASSVGTGANVLTF; CDR3 DNA: TGTGCCAGCAGTGTAGGGACTGGGGCCAACGTCCTGACTTTC
CDR3 length: 16; V gene: TRBV19; clone size: NA; J gene: TRBJ1-5; D gene: NA; CDR3 protein: CASSMESGARVQPQHF; CDR3 DNA: TGTGCCAGTAGTATGGAGTCGGGGGCGAGGGTCCAGCCCCAGCATTTT
CDR3 length: 20; V gene: TRBV27; clone size: NA; J gene: TRBJ2-3; D gene: NA; CDR3 protein: CASSYPALEGLDGSTDTQYF; CDR3 DNA: TGTGCCAGCAGCTACCCGGCTTTGGAGGGCCTGGATGGTAGCACAGATACGCAGTATTTT
CDR3 length: 13; V gene: TRBV6-6; clone size: NA; J gene: TRBJ2-3; D gene: NA; CDR3 protein: CAAKGPSTDTQYF; CDR3 DNA: TGTGCGGCGAAAGGGCCGAGCACAGATACGCAGTATTTT
CDR3 length: 15; V gene: TRBV30; clone size: NA; J gene: TRBJ2-2; D gene: NA; CDR3 protein: CAWRTLGTNTGELFF; CDR3 DNA: TGTGCCTGGAGAACATTGGGAACGAACACCGGGGAGCTGTTTTTT
CDR3 length: 17; V gene: TRBV27; clone size: NA; J gene: TRBJ2-7; D gene: TRBD1; CDR3 protein: CASAAIIRDRDSYEQYF; CDR3 DNA: TGTGCCAGCGCAGCAATAATCCGGGACAGGGACTCCTACGAGCAGTACTTC
CDR3 length: 17; V gene: TRBV2; clone size: NA; J gene: TRBJ2-3; D gene: NA; CDR3 protein: CASSEPQAAGSTDTQYF; CDR3 DNA: TGTGCCAGCAGTGAACCCCAGGCGGCGGGAAGCACAGATACGCAGTATTTT
CDR3 length: 12; V gene: TRBV19; clone size: NA; J gene: TRBJ1-2; D gene: NA; CDR3 protein: CAISTVNYGYTF; CDR3 DNA: TGTGCCATTTCGACGGTGAACTATGGCTACACCTTC